This T cell receptor beta chain emerged from a study of blood T cell repertoires in COVID-19. Study information: The United States, Italy and Spain were the sources of the acute and convalescent COVID-19 samples.

CDR3 size: 12 residues. With 7 bases removed from V and 7 bases from J, the gap between germline ends came to 13 bases. Germline V CDR1 and CDR2: LNHDA, SQIVND (reference sequence). In the study's own analysis: Nucleated cell number was recorded as an estimate derived from reference gene primer amplification. Only in-frame clones appear in the TCRdb table, and some are missing; sequencing was by immunoSEQ multiplex PCR. D and trimming were read from the DNA, whereas the V and J calls and clone size are those reported in that table. Of about 210,000 clones listed, about 91% are singletons. The gene calls are TRBV19 and TRBJ1-1; tentatively, D is TRBD1 (6 bases). The clonotype originates from a man aged 18 to 30 with active or convalescent COVID-19. The sample was peripheral blood. DNA for the CDR3: TGTGCCAGTACCCTTGGACAGCTTGAAGCTTTCTTT. This codes for CASTLGQLEAFF.